This T cell receptor beta chain was recovered during a study of T-cell memory formation after mild COVID-19. Looking at the study overall: Clusters of TCRs were largely donor specific.

For this clonotype: Its antigen remains unidentified.

CDR1 SGDLS and CDR2 YYNGEE come from the germline V gene. The CDR3 totals 12 residues. V was clipped by 4 bases and J by 6 bases, with 10 bases between them. Notes on the study in general: Balance between CD4 and CD8 was seen in clones contracting day 15 to 85, and a CD4+ lean was seen in later expanders. The appearance of some responding clones in pre-infection memory suggested that cross-reactive memory joined. CD4+ clones that contracted lay mainly in CM and EM; CD8+ ones lay in EMRA.

TCRdb fed the 5' RACE reads into MiXCR, producing one record per CDR3 protein. The data show roughly 110,000 distinct CDR3 sequences, 17% seen once. The chain is built from TRBV9 and TRBJ1-1; no firm D call. The sequenced sample was PBMCs or a T cell subset sorted from them (not recorded which). The clonotype comes from an adult woman who had mild COVID-19 (a few samples of this study predate the infection). Cell type and time point are not known. The CDR3 spells CASSPTDPEAFF. The CDR3 DNA follows: TGTGCCAGCAGCCCGACGGATCCTGAAGCTTTCTTT. The full variable domain, with the rest looked up from reference TRBV9 and TRBJ1-1, is DSGVTQTPKHLITATGQRVTLRCSPRSGDLSVYWYQQSLDQGLQFLIQYYNGEERAKGNILERFSAQQFPDLHSELNLSSLELGDSALYFCASSPTDPEAFFGQGTRLTVV.